The 22 T cell receptor beta chains below all came from one sample that was sequenced in a study of T cells in Graves' hyperthyroidism and ophthalmopathy. Amplification targeted TCR beta CDR3 regions from RNA transcripts. First-round RT-PCR of the TCR CDR3 relied on the HTBI primer set. TCRdb analysed the multiplex PCR reads with MiXCR anew, one entry per CDR3 protein. There are approximately 430,000 distinct CDR3 sequences in the sample; around 16% occur only once, and over 12% lies in the top ten. The sequencing input was blood. The source is a woman under 30 with Graves' hyperthyroidism.

As regards this clonotype: This may come from a read error, since a much larger clone is one base off. This chain links TRBV12-3 or TRBV12-4 with TRBJ2-5; 15 bases are a match to TRBD2. J gave up 4 bases and V 6 bases, and 3 bases lay outside the gene matches. The CDR3 contains 15 residues. CDR3 coding DNA: TGTGCCAGCAGCCGGACTAGCGGGGGGGCAGAGACCCAGTACTTC. This codes for CASSRTSGGAETQYF.

The chain links TRBV15 to TRBJ2-7, with a tentative D call TRBD1 (5 bases). The germline V gene has CDR1 LNHNV and CDR2 YYDKDF (reference sequence). V was pared by 4 bases and J by 4 bases, with 11 bases between. This CDR3 is built from 13 residues. The CDR3 loop reads CATSTGMGYEQYF. CDR3 sequence (DNA): TGTGCCACCAGCACAGGGATGGGGTACGAGCAGTACTTC.

At least ten counts were recorded for this clonotype. This chain links TRBV6-5 with TRBJ2-7; 7 bases match TRBD2. Germline V gene data show CDR1 as MNHEY and CDR2 as SVGAGI. The CDR3 is made up of 16 amino acids. Unmatched junction bases numbered 8, after V lost 2 bases and J lost 1 base. CDR3 protein: CASSYGSLAASYEQYF. The CDR3 DNA sequence: TGTGCCAGCAGTTACGGTTCGCTAGCGGCGTCCTACGAGCAGTACTTC.

The chain links TRBV2 to TRBJ1-1; possibly TRBD1 for D (5 bases). CDR3 length equals 14 residues. V gave up 8 bases and J gave up 2 bases, with 15 bases separating them. The germline V gene has CDR1 SNHLY and CDR2 FYNNEI. The CDR3 here is CASQRDSRNTEAFF. The CDR3 DNA reads TGTGCCAGCCAAAGGGACTCCAGAAACACTGAAGCTTTCTTT. Full variable domain (missing parts from reference TRBV2 and TRBJ1-1): EPEVTQTPSHQVTQMGQEVILRCVPISNHLYFYWYRQILGQKVEFLVSFYNNEISEKSEIFDDQFSVERPDGSNFTLKIRSTKLEDSAMYFCASQRDSRNTEAFFGQGTRLTVV.

At least ten counts were recorded for this clonotype. The genes are TRBV2 and TRBJ2-2; D possibly corresponds to TRBD2 (5 bases). Trimming took off 6 bases at V and 3 bases at J, with 8 bases between the two ends. Germline CDR1 SNHLY, CDR2 FYNNEI. The CDR3 is 13 amino acids. CDR3 nucleotides: TGTGCCAGCAGCGGGGAACACACCGGGGAGCTGTTTTTT. It is translated as CASSGEHTGELFF.

V gene TRBV7-9 combines with J gene TRBJ2-4; TRBD1 is a possible D gene (6 bases). Germline V gives CDR1 SEHNR, CDR2 FQNEAQ (reference sequence). CDR3 length equals 16 residues. V lost 0 bases to trimming and J lost 4 bases, with 13 bases between them. The CDR3 protein is CASSLAYGQSKNIQYF. CDR3 in DNA: TGTGCCAGCAGCTTAGCTTACGGACAGAGTAAAAACATTCAGTACTTC.

The chain couples TRBV11-2 to TRBJ2-2, with D perhaps TRBD1 (6 bases). With 1 base removed from V and 5 bases from J, the gap between germline ends came to 11 bases. The CDR3 spans 15 residues. Per germline, CDR1 SGHAT and CDR2 FQNNGV. Here the CDR3 DNA reads TGTGCCAGCAGCTTAGTGGGCAGGGGAACCGGGGAGCTGTTTTTT. Encoded protein: CASSLVGRGTGELFF.

V usage is TRBV9 and J usage is TRBJ2-2; D may match TRBD1 or TRBD2 (5 bases each). Trimming took 0 bases from V and 0 from J, leaving 9 bases between them. From germline, CDR1 is SGDLS and CDR2 YYNGEE. This CDR3 spans 16 amino acids. CDR3 loop: CASSVAGPPNTGELFF. The CDR3, as DNA: TGTGCCAGCAGCGTAGCGGGGCCCCCGAACACCGGGGAGCTGTTTTTT.

This clonotype appeared many times. This sequence joins TRBV29-1 and TRBJ2-5; weak D call: TRBD1 (6 bases). Germline V gene data show CDR1 as SQVTM and CDR2 as ANQGSEA. The CDR3 is made up of 14 amino acids. Trimming cost V 1 base and J 2 bases, with 11 bases left between them. The CDR3 coding sequence is TGCAGCGTTGAAGCAGGGGCCTCTCAAGAGACCCAGTACTTC. Its protein product is CSVEAGASQETQYF.

This clonotype was observed many times. V and J are TRBV20-1 and TRBJ2-5, with 12 bases that match TRBD2. Germline trimming cut 3 bases from V and 2 bases from J; bases unmatched to any gene: 4. Germline V CDR1 and CDR2: DFQATT, SNEGSKA (reference sequence). The CDR3 has 15 residues. The CDR3: CSASVLAGGQETQYF. The CDR3 region has the DNA TGCAGTGCTAGCGTGCTAGCGGGGGGGCAAGAGACCCAGTACTTC.

This clonotype came up many times. V is TRBV6-2 or TRBV6-3 and J is TRBJ2-7; D is unresolved. The CDR3 extends over 13 amino acids. Trimming removed 2 bases at V and 4 bases at J, with 9 bases between. CDR1 MNHEY and CDR2 SVGEGT come from the germline V gene. The CDR3 spells CASSYRVVYEQYF. For the CDR3, the DNA is TGTGCCAGCAGTTACAGGGTCGTTTACGAGCAGTACTTC.

The chain uses TRBV19 and TRBJ2-2; no firm D call. CDR3 length: 20 residues. Trimming removed 0 bases at V and 4 bases at J, with 24 bases between. In germline, CDR1 is LNHDA, CDR2 SQIVND (reference sequence). CDR3 sequence (DNA): TGTGCCAGTAGTATAGATCTTGTGCGCCCGGGTAGTCGTAGCACCGGGGAGCTGTTTTTT. Protein sequence: CASSIDLVRPGSRSTGELFF.

The CDR3 sequence: CASSQETGGYTF. The CDR3 DNA reads TGTGCCAGCAGCCAAGAAACAGGCGGCTACACCTTC. This chain connects TRBV14 to TRBJ1-2; perhaps TRBD1 as D (5 bases). V was clipped by 0 bases and J by 8 bases, with 7 bases between them. CDR1 and CDR2 (germline): SGHDN, FVKESK. CDR3 length: 12 residues.

This sequence joins TRBV12-3 or TRBV12-4 and TRBJ1-3, with D possibly being TRBD1 (5 bases). Trimming cost V 3 bases and J 3 bases, with 9 bases left between them. The CDR3 runs 14 residues. CDR3 DNA sequence: TGTGCCAGCAGTTTTGGGGGGGGTGGAAACACCATATATTTT. Translation gives CASSFGGGGNTIYF.

This rearrangement joins TRBV28 to TRBJ1-5; 8 bases align to TRBD1. There are 14 residues in the CDR3. Germline-derived CDR1 and CDR2 are MDHEN and SYDVKM. V was pared by 9 bases and J by 5 bases, with 9 bases of the junction left unmatched. The chain's CDR3 is CASIRDRSHQPQHF. The DNA for the CDR3 is TGTGCCAGTATCCGGGACAGGTCCCATCAGCCCCAGCATTTT.

A few counts support this clonotype. This chain connects TRBV5-5 to TRBJ2-1, with a weak D call TRBD1 (6 bases). This CDR3 is built from 16 residues. Trimming left V 4 bases short and J 0 bases short, with 14 bases between. Germline V CDR1 and CDR2: SGHKS, YYEKEE (reference sequence). CDR3 sequence reads: CASSLWGQSSYNEQFF. The CDR3 coding sequence is TGTGCCAGCAGCCTGTGGGGACAAAGCTCCTACAATGAGCAGTTCTTC. The full variable domain, with the rest looked up from reference TRBV5-5 and TRBJ2-1, is DAGVTQSPTHLIKTRGQQVTLRCSPISGHKSVSWYQQVLGQGPQFIFQYYEKEERGRGNFPDRFSARQFPNYSSELNVNALLLGDSALYLCASSLWGQSSYNEQFFGPGTRLTVL.

This clonotype has a count of ten or more. This chain joins TRBV10-3 and TRBJ1-6; no reliable D call. Germline loops: CDR1 ENHRY, CDR2 SYGVKD. The CDR3 extends over 14 amino acids. Trimming shortened V by 6 bases and J by 6 bases, and 12 bases separated the two germline ends. CDR3 DNA sequence: TGTGCCATCAGAGAAGGTTCGGTTAATTCACCCCTCCACTTT. This encodes CAIREGSVNSPLHF.

In its sample, this clonotype was seen many times. This chain links TRBV12-5 with TRBJ2-1; 9 positions agree with TRBD1. V trimming: 1 base; J trimming: 4 bases; junction bases outside the gene matches: 5. The germline gives CDR1 LGHNT, CDR2 FRNRAP. The CDR3 spans 16 residues. The CDR3 here is CASGLAGQGLYNEQFF. The CDR3 bases are TGTGCTAGTGGTTTGGCTGGACAGGGGCTTTACAATGAGCAGTTCTTC.

The chain carries TRBV5-1 and TRBJ1-6; no clear D gene. CDR3 length: 14 amino acids. CDR1 is SGHRS and CDR2 is YFSETQ in the germline V gene. The V and J ends lost 0 bases and 9 bases respectively, with 10 bases between them. The CDR3 protein is CASSLGASGSPLHF. The CDR3 DNA reads as TGCGCCAGCAGCTTGGGGGCCTCTGGTTCACCCCTCCACTTT.

This sequence joins TRBV29-1 and TRBJ2-1; 9 positions agree with TRBD1. Germline lookup yields CDR1 SQVTM and CDR2 ANQGSEA. The CDR3 spans 13 residues. J lost 2 bases, V lost 6 bases, and 2 bases had no gene match. The CDR3 bases are TGCAGCGTAAGGACAGGGGCCTACAATGAGCAGTTCTTC. Translation: CSVRTGAYNEQFF.

V usage is TRBV6-1 and J usage is TRBJ1-1, with 7 bases identical to TRBD1. The V and J ends lost 5 bases and 5 bases, in that order; junction bases with no gene match: 5. This CDR3 is 13 amino acids long. Germline values: CDR1 MNHNS, CDR2 SASEGT. The CDR3 DNA reads TGTGCCAGCAGTCCGGGACAGATAACTGAAGCTTTCTTT. Amino acids: CASSPGQITEAFF.

This clonotype was observed many times. This sequence joins TRBV7-2 and TRBJ1-2; unclear D gene. Germline V gene data show CDR1 as SGHTA and CDR2 as FQGNSA. Trimming took off 4 bases at V and 5 bases at J, with 11 bases between the two ends. The CDR3 totals 13 residues. Here the CDR3 DNA reads TGTGCCAGCAGCTCCGGACCGGGGTATGGCTACACCTTC. Protein product: CASSSGPGYGYTF.